A single sample is the source of the 26 T cell receptor beta chains below, sequenced in a study of regulatory T cells in long-lasting Graves disease. Construction of TCR beta libraries relied on iRepertoire HTBI primers and on Arm-PCR targeting CDR3 regions. One entry per CDR3 protein results from TCRdb running MiXCR on the multiplex PCR reads. The sample lists approximately 440,000 distinct CDR3 sequences; roughly 16% were seen once. The time point here: newly diagnosed GD, antithyroid drugs for less than 3 months. Researchers made the TCR library from RNA that was extracted from PBMCs. Another study also made use of these data, one on T cells in Graves' hyperthyroidism and ophthalmopathy.

Sequencing was performed on peripheral blood mononuclear cells (PBMCs), taken at new diagnosis, from a patient treated with antithyroid drugs. Receptors originate from a man aged 40-50 years with Graves disease.

This clonotype was recorded a few times. CDR3 protein: CASSEGDTPIYGYTF. CDR3 DNA: TGTGCCAGCAGTGAAGGGGACACACCGATCTATGGCTACACCTTC. The gene calls are TRBV6-1 and TRBJ1-2, with D possibly matching TRBD1 (6 bases). The CDR3 runs to 15 residues. The V gene lost 1 base and the J gene lost 4 bases, with 13 bases spanning the gap. The V gene's germline CDR1 is MNHNS and CDR2 SASEGT.

The table lists this clonotype with many counts. The CDR3 spells CASSLGEGGPYEQYF. The CDR3 DNA sequence: TGTGCCAGCAGTTTAGGGGAGGGGGGACCCTACGAGCAGTACTTC. The J gene is TRBJ2-7, the V gene TRBV28; D may be TRBD2 (7 bases). V was pared by 2 bases and J by 2 bases, with 13 bases between. The CDR3 loop spans 15 amino acids. Germline V lookup: CDR1 MDHEN, CDR2 SYDVKM.

This clonotype was observed a few times. The rearrangement links TRBV29-1 to TRBJ1-2; D is undetermined. CDR3 size: 13 residues. CDR1 and CDR2 (germline): SQVTM, ANQGSEA. The V end lost 4 bases, the J end lost 5 bases, and 14 bases lay between the germline ends. The CDR3 sequence is CSVVPTASYGYTF. The CDR3 DNA follows: TGCAGCGTTGTACCCACAGCTTCATATGGCTACACCTTC.

This clonotype occurred a few times. This chain links TRBV10-3 with TRBJ2-3; 7 bases agree with TRBD1. Germline-derived CDR1 and CDR2 are ENHRY and SYGVKD. V shed 11 bases and J 0 bases; nucleotides not matched to a gene: 5. This CDR3 region has 13 residues. CDR3 bases: TGTGCCCTATCGGGACAGAGCACAGATACGCAGTATTTT. Protein: CALSGQSTDTQYF.

This clonotype was counted ten times or more. The chain employs TRBV28 and TRBJ2-7; D is ambiguous. The CDR3 runs 14 residues. The V end lost 6 bases, the J end lost 1 base, and 13 bases lay between the germline ends. Looked up from germline, CDR1 is MDHEN and CDR2 is SYDVKM. The CDR3: CASSRLSLSYEQYF. The CDR3 bases are TGTGCCAGCAGCCGCTTGAGTTTGTCCTACGAGCAGTACTTC.

This clonotype was detected many times. The chain uses TRBV6-1 and TRBJ1-2, with TRBD1 identical over 7 bases. Germline V gene sequence: CDR1 MNHNS, CDR2 SASEGT. V was clipped by 5 bases and J by 5 bases; unmatched bases: 5. The CDR3 consists of 13 residues. The CDR3 DNA reads as TGTGCCAGCAGTCGACAGGGATCGTATGGCTACACCTTC. It specifies CASSRQGSYGYTF.

This clonotype was counted only a few times. The chain combines TRBV5-1 with TRBJ2-2; D is unresolved. CDR1 is SGHRS, CDR2 YFSETQ, per germline. The V and J ends lost 0 bases and 6 bases respectively, with 3 bases between them. CDR3 size: 12 residues. Here the CDR3 reads CASSLAPGELFF. CDR3 nucleotide sequence: TGCGCCAGCAGCTTGGCCCCCGGGGAGCTGTTTTTT.

The sample holds many counts of this clonotype. The chain is built from TRBV7-3 and TRBJ2-1, with 16 bases lining up with TRBD2. The CDR3 sequence is 17 residues long. V gave up 5 bases and J gave up 2 bases; unmatched junction bases: 3. Germline CDR1 SGHTA, CDR2 FQGTGA. CDR3 residues: CASSTGTSGRAYNEQFF. In nucleotides, the CDR3 is TGTGCCAGCAGCACAGGGACTAGCGGGAGGGCCTACAATGAGCAGTTCTTC.

This rearrangement joins TRBV6-2 or TRBV6-3 to TRBJ2-7; D is uncertain. CDR1 MNHEY and CDR2 SVGEGT come from the germline V gene. Trimming removed 2 bases from V and 1 base from J, with 9 bases in between. The CDR3 contains 14 residues. As DNA, the CDR3 is TGTGCCAGCAGTTACGGATCACTATCCTACGAGCAGTACTTC. Its translation is CASSYGSLSYEQYF.

This clonotype was detected a few times. The V gene is TRBV20-1, the J gene TRBJ2-7; D might be TRBD2 (6 bases). V was clipped by 1 base and J by 7 bases, with 11 bases between them. The CDR3 length is 12 residues. The V gene's germline CDR1 is DFQATT and CDR2 SNEGSKA (reference sequence). The CDR3 sequence: CSARVLALEQYF. DNA of the CDR3: TGCAGTGCTAGAGTTCTAGCGTTAGAGCAGTACTTC.

Notes on this clonotype: This could be a read error, since a much larger clone is one nucleotide away. The chain joins TRBV20-1 to TRBJ2-1, with 7 bases lining up with TRBD1. CDR1 and CDR2 (germline): DFQATT, SNEGSKA (reference sequence). J was trimmed by 8 bases and V by 6 bases; bases with no gene match: 4. This CDR3 region has 11 residues. DNA of the CDR3: TGCAGTGCAGACAGGGAACATGAGCAGTTCTTC. It translates to CSADREHEQFF.

At least ten counts were recorded for this clonotype. The rearrangement links TRBV9 to TRBJ1-1; D uncertain. The length of the CDR3 is 13 residues. Germline CDR1 SGDLS, CDR2 YYNGEE. Trimming pared 0 bases from V and 2 bases from J, leaving 5 bases between. Here the CDR3 reads CASSVVDNTEAFF. Here the CDR3 DNA reads TGTGCCAGCAGCGTAGTAGACAACACTGAAGCTTTCTTT.

This clonotype was picked up many times. V is TRBV6-2 or TRBV6-3 and J is TRBJ2-7, with 12 bases fitting TRBD2. There are 18 residues in the CDR3. In germline, CDR1 is MNHEY, CDR2 SVGEGT. The V gene end was trimmed by 0 bases and the J gene end by 5 bases; junction bases not matched to a gene: 11. The CDR3 DNA reads TGTGCCAGCAGTTACTCTAGAAGGCGACTAGCGGGAGATAACGAGCAGTACTTC. Protein product: CASSYSRRRLAGDNEQYF.

The chain recombines TRBV14 with TRBJ1-1; D not resolved. The CDR3 is 15 residues long. V was cut by 0 bases and J by 0 bases, with 8 bases left in between. Germline loops: CDR1 SGHDN, CDR2 FVKESK. The CDR3 region is CASSQEVTMNTEAFF. As DNA, the CDR3 is TGTGCCAGCAGCCAAGAAGTGACCATGAACACTGAAGCTTTCTTT. Complete variable domain (other parts from reference TRBV14 and TRBJ1-1): EAGVTQFPSHSVIEKGQTVTLRCDPISGHDNLYWYRRVMGKEIKFLLHFVKESKQDESGMPNNRFLAERTGGTYSTLKVQPAELEDSGVYFCASSQEVTMNTEAFFGQGTRLTVV.

Comment on this clonotype: This may be a read error: a much more frequent sequence differs by one nucleotide. The chain is built from TRBV6-9 and TRBJ1-2; D is uncertain. From germline, CDR1 is MNHGY and CDR2 SVAAGI. CDR3 length equals 13 residues. This CDR3 reads CAGSSTANYGYTF. DNA of the CDR3: TGTGCCGGCAGTTCGACGGCTAACTATGGCTACACCTTC.

This clonotype came up many times. The chain recombines TRBV11-2 with TRBJ2-3, with D perhaps given as TRBD1 or TRBD2 (7 bases each). Trimming stripped 5 bases from V and 8 bases from J, with 20 bases between. The CDR3 is 15 residues long. Germline V lookup: CDR1 SGHAT, CDR2 FQNNGV. This chain's CDR3 is CASSPRGRGRATQYF. CDR3 coding DNA: TGTGCCAGCAGCCCCCGAGGGAGGGGGCGAGCTACGCAGTATTTT.

The sample holds many counts of this clonotype. V and J are TRBV7-2 and TRBJ2-1; 11 bases map to TRBD2. This CDR3 is built from 16 residues. J gave up 9 bases and V 2 bases, and 9 bases lay outside the gene matches. CDR1 and CDR2 (germline): SGHTA, FQGNSA. The CDR3 region is CASSLQLAGGPSEQFF. CDR3 DNA sequence: TGTGCCAGCAGCTTACAGTTAGCGGGAGGGCCCAGTGAGCAGTTCTTC.

J is TRBJ1-5 and V is TRBV28; perhaps TRBD1 as D (6 bases). V was cut by 2 bases and J by 11 bases, with 22 bases left in between. Germline values: CDR1 MDHEN, CDR2 SYDVKM. The CDR3 is 16 residues long. CDR3 nucleotides: TGTGCCAGCAGTTTAAGGGGGGTAACACAGAATAAGGCCCAGCATTTT. It encodes CASSLRGVTQNKAQHF. The variable domain in full, with the rest retrieved from reference TRBV28 and TRBJ1-5, is DVKVTQSSRYLVKRTGEKVFLECVQDMDHENMFWYRQDPGLGLRLIYFSYDVKMKEKGDIPEGYSVSREKKERFSLILESASTNQTSMYLCASSLRGVTQNKAQHFGDGTRLSIL.

The V and J genes are TRBV28 and TRBJ1-2; D is undetermined. CDR3 length: 13 amino acids. Germline CDR1 and CDR2: MDHEN and SYDVKM. V lost 6 bases and J 6 bases, leaving 14 bases between the germline ends. CDR3 sequence (DNA): TGTGCCAGCAGCTGGACGGGAGGGAATGGCTACACCTTC. This sequence encodes CASSWTGGNGYTF.

This clonotype was picked up many times. The V gene is TRBV20-1, the J gene TRBJ1-5; D uncertain. This CDR3 region has 13 residues. The ends were cut back, 0 bases at V and 4 bases at J, with 7 bases in the middle. The germline CDR1 and CDR2 sequences are DFQATT and SNEGSKA (reference sequence). The CDR3 loop is CSARDWSNQPQHF. DNA of the CDR3: TGCAGTGCTAGAGATTGGAGTAATCAGCCCCAGCATTTT.

The sample holds a few counts of this clonotype. The rearrangement joins TRBV20-1 to TRBJ1-1, with D maybe TRBD1 (5 bases). CDR3 length: 18 amino acids. Trimming took off 3 bases at V and 4 bases at J, with 27 bases between the two ends. The germline V gene encodes CDR1 DFQATT and CDR2 SNEGSKA (reference sequence). CDR3 protein: CSARGQGPGAVLLTEAFF. The CDR3 DNA follows: TGCAGTGCTAGGGGGCAGGGCCCTGGGGCAGTCCTCCTCACTGAAGCTTTCTTT.

This chain uses TRBV12-5 with TRBJ2-1; D is undetermined. The V gene's germline CDR1 is LGHNT and CDR2 FRNRAP. This CDR3 region has 12 residues. V was trimmed by 2 bases and J by 9 bases, leaving 8 bases between them. CDR3 nucleotides: TGTGCTAGTGGTTTGCCCCCTAGTGAGCAGTTCTTC. Translated: CASGLPPSEQFF.

Points on this clonotype: A much bigger clone sits one base away, suggesting this may be a read error. The chain employs TRBV18 and TRBJ1-1, with TRBD1 matching over 7 bases. V dropped 1 base and J dropped 7; count of bases not matched to a gene: 6. The CDR3 is 14 residues long. The germline V gene has CDR1 KGHSH and CDR2 LQKENI. This CDR3 is CASSPQGARVEAFF. CDR3 DNA sequence: TGTGCCAGCTCACCACAGGGGGCGCGAGTTGAAGCTTTCTTT.

The V and J genes are TRBV20-1 and TRBJ2-7; tentatively, D is TRBD2 (5 bases). CDR1 and CDR2 from the germline V gene are DFQATT and SNEGSKA (reference sequence). The CDR3 runs to 14 residues. Trimming removed 4 bases at V and 0 bases at J, with 13 bases between. The CDR3 nucleotides are TGCAGTGCTACGCGCCCCAGCGGCTCCTACGAGCAGTACTTC. Amino acids: CSATRPSGSYEQYF.

This clonotype has ten or more counts. The rearrangement links TRBV28 to TRBJ1-2; maybe TRBD1 (6 bases). The CDR3 sequence is 13 residues long. V was pared by 6 bases and J by 7 bases, with 15 bases between. Germline V gene lookup returns CDR1 MDHEN and CDR2 SYDVKM. CDR3 region: CASRGGRGLGYTF. CDR3 nucleotides: TGTGCCAGCAGGGGGGGTCGGGGGCTTGGCTACACCTTC.

This clonotype was counted ten times or more. The V gene is TRBV2, the J gene TRBJ2-7; D is perhaps TRBD1 or TRBD2 (7 bases each). This CDR3 has 12 amino acids. V shed 8 bases and J shed 6 bases, with 14 bases lying between them. Germline-derived CDR1 and CDR2 are SNHLY and FYNNEI. CDR3 amino acids: CASVQGRGEQYF. The CDR3 region has the DNA TGTGCCAGCGTACAGGGGAGGGGCGAGCAGTACTTC.